The clone carrying this TCR beta chain was observed once. Its antigen remains unidentified. Repertoires were generated with immunoSEQ multiplex PCR, while TCRdb's copy carries only in-frame clones and drops some. The sample has 2 million to 2.5 million clones, approximately 93% seen once. The data originate from a study of shared clonotypes between healthy human individuals. Across the whole study: Each donor had three CD4 naive, three CD4 memory, two CD8 naive and one CD8 memory plate.

General study results and limits: Rarefaction showed sorted-subset sequencing was incomplete despite large depth. Approximately 5.1% was the fraction of naive CD4 clonotypes found shared across several donors.

There are 16 residues in the CDR3. V dropped 5 bases and J dropped 4; count of bases not matched to a gene: 11. Germline V gene lookup returns CDR1 MDHEN and CDR2 SYDVKM. This chain uses TRBV28 with TRBJ2-1, with 7 bases aligning to TRBD2. The sequence was collected from a young man in good health. Some clones in this sample may be carry-over from other donors' samples. Sample: naive CD4+ T cells from PBMCs. Subset reported: CD45RA+ positively selected. The CDR3 DNA sequence: TGTGCCAGCAGTACCCCCTCCACGGGAGGTTACAATGAGCAGTTCTTC. Amino acids: CASSTPSTGGYNEQFF.